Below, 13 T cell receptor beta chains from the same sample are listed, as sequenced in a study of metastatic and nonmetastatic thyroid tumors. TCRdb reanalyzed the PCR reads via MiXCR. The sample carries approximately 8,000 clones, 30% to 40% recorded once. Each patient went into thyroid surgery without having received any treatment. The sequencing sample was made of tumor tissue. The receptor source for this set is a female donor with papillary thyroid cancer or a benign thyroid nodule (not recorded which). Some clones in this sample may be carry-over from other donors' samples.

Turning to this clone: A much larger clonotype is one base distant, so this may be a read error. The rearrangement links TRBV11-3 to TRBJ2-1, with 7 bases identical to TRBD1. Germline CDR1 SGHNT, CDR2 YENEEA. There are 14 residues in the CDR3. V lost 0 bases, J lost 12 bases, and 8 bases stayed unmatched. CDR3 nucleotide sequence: TGTGCCAGCAGCTTAGACTTTACAGGGGCCTGGCAGTTCTTC. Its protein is CASSLDFTGAWQFF.

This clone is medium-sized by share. CDR3 in amino acids: CASSLTGGRGETQYF. Here the CDR3 DNA reads TGTGCCAGCAGCTTAACTGGGGGAAGAGGGGAGACCCAGTACTTC. This chain joins TRBV7-3 and TRBJ2-5; D tentatively fits TRBD1 or TRBD2 (5 bases each). This CDR3 has 15 amino acids. Germline assignment: CDR1 SGHTA and CDR2 FQGTGA. V was pared by 0 bases and J by 5 bases, with 13 bases between.

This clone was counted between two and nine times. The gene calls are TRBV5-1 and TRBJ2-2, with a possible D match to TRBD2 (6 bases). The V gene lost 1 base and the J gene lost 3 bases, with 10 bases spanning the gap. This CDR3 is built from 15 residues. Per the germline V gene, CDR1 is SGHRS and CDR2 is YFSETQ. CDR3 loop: CASSLPGAHTGELFF. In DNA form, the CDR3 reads TGCGCCAGCAGCTTGCCGGGAGCGCACACCGGGGAGCTGTTTTTT.

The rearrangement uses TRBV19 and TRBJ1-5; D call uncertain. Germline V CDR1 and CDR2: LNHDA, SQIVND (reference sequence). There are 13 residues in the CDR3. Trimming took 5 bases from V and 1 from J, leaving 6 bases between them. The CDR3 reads CASSLGSNQPQHF. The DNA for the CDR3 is TGTGCCAGTAGTTTAGGGAGCAATCAGCCCCAGCATTTT.

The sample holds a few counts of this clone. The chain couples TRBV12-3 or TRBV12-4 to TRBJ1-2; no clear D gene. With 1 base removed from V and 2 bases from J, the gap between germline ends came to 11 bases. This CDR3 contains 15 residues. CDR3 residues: CASSLGSGPNYGYTF. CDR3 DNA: TGTGCCAGCAGTTTAGGTTCCGGGCCGAACTATGGCTACACCTTC.

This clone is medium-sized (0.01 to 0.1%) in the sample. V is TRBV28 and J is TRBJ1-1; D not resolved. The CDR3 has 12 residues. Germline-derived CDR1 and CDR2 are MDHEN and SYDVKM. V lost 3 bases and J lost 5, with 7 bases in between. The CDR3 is CASSFFRTEAFF. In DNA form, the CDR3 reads TGTGCCAGCAGTTTTTTTCGGACTGAAGCTTTCTTT.

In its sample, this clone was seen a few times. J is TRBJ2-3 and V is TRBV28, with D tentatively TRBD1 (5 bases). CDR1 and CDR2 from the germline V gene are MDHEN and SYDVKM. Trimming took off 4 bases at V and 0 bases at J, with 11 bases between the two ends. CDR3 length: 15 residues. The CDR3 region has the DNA TGTGCCAGCAGTTCCCCCAAGGGGAGCACAGATACGCAGTATTTT. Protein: CASSSPKGSTDTQYF.

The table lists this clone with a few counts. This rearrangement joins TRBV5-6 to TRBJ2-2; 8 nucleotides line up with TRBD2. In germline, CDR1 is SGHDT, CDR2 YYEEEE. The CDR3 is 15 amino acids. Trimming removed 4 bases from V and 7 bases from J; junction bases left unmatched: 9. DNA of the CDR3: TGTGCCAGCAGCCCCCGGGCGGGGGGAAGCGGGGAGCTGTTTTTT. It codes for CASSPRAGGSGELFF.

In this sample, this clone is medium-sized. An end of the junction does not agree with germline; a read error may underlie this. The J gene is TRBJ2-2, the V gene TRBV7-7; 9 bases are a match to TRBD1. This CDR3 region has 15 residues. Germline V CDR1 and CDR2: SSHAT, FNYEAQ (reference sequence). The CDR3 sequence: CASSLGQGGSGELFF. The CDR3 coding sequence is TGTGCTAGCAGCCTGGGACAGGGCGGGTCCGGGGAGCTGTTTTTT. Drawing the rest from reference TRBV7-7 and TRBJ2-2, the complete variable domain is GAGVSQSPRYKVTKRGQDVTLRCDPISSHATLYWYQQALGQGPEFLTYFNYEAQPDKSGLPSDRFSAERPEGSISTLTIQRTEQRDSAMYRCASSLGQGGSGELFFGEGSRLTVL.

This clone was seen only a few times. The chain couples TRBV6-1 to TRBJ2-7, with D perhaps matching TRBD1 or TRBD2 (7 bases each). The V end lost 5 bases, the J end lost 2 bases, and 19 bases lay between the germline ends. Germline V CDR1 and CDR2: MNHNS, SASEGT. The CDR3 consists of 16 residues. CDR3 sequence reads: CASSPTGASGTYEQYF. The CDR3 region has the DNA TGTGCCAGCAGTCCAACAGGGGCCAGCGGGACCTACGAGCAGTACTTC.

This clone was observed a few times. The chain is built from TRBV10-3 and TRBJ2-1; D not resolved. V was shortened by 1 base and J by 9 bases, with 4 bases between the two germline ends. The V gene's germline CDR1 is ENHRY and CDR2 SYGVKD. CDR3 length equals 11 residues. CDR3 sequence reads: CAISELGEQFF. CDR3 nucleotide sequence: TGTGCCATCAGTGAGTTGGGTGAGCAGTTCTTC.

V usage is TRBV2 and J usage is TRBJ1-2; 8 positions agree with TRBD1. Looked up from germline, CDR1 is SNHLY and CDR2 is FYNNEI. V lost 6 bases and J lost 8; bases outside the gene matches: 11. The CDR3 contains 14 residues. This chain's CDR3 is CASSLMDRVEGYTF. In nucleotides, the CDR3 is TGTGCCAGCAGCCTTATGGACAGGGTAGAGGGCTACACCTTC. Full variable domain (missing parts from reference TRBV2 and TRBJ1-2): EPEVTQTPSHQVTQMGQEVILRCVPISNHLYFYWYRQILGQKVEFLVSFYNNEISEKSEIFDDQFSVERPDGSNFTLKIRSTKLEDSAMYFCASSLMDRVEGYTFGSGTRLTVV.

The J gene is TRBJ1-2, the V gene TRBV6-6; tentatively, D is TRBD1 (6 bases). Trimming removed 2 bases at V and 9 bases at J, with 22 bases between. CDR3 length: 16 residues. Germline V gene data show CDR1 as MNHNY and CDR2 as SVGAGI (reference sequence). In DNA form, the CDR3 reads TGTGCCAGCAGTTACAGGTCAGGGGCCCTCACTAGGAGCTACACCTTC. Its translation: CASSYRSGALTRSYTF.